The T cell receptor beta chain under discussion was sequenced for a study of T-cell reconstitution after alpha-beta-depleted transplantation in children. General study points: Several hundred rapidly expanded clones from non-depleted graft cells reportedly supplied alpha-beta T cells about two months post-transplant. T-cell numbers and diversity one year post-transplant derived largely from freshly generated T cells. The origin of high day-60 TCRbeta diversity in some patients lay in surviving recipient T cells and thymic progenitors.

As regards this clonotype: Its antigen is not known.

V lost 5 bases to trimming and J lost 10 bases; unmatched junction nucleotides: 9. The CDR3 covers 14 residues. CDR1 is SEHNR and CDR2 is FQNEAQ in the germline V gene (reference sequence). TCRbeta library construction was performed incorporating unique molecular identifiers. From the PCR reads, TCRdb called clonotypes with MiXCR, one entry per CDR3 protein. The table includes about 600,000 distinct CDR3 sequences, more than 20% detected once. This receptor was taken from a boy under two years old who had a stem cell transplant for acute myeloid leukemia, so the T cells may come from the graft donor. V gene TRBV7-9 combines with J gene TRBJ2-1, with 9 bases identical to TRBD1. The sample in question was PBMCs, mostly from graft donor cells, obtained 360 days after TCRalphabeta/CD19-depleted stem cell transplant. In DNA form, the CDR3 reads TGTGCCAGCAGCCCGGGACAGGGTCCGCACGAGCAGTTCTTC. Protein: CASSPGQGPHEQFF.